The 5 T cell receptor beta chains below were found in one sample sequenced in a study of immune characterization of retroperitoneal liposarcoma. TCRdb re-analysed the PCR reads in MiXCR, keeping a single row per CDR3 protein. The top ten hold about 7.8% of the sample, which has about 19,000 distinct CDR3 sequences, approximately 35% seen once. The sample was blood. These receptors originate from a male donor with retroperitoneal liposarcoma.

The chain carries TRBV6-6 and TRBJ2-1, with a tentative D call TRBD2 (5 bases). The V and J ends lost 3 bases and 10 bases respectively, with 16 bases between them. Germline lookup yields CDR1 MNHNY and CDR2 SVGAGI (reference sequence). This CDR3 has 14 residues. CDR3 region: CASSYYGPRGEQFF. In DNA form, the CDR3 reads TGTGCCAGCAGTTATTATGGCCCACGGGGAGAGCAGTTCTTC.

The chain is built from TRBV6-1 and TRBJ2-1; D might be TRBD2 (6 bases). This CDR3 has 17 amino acids. Germline loops: CDR1 MNHNS, CDR2 SASEGT. V was trimmed by 5 bases and J by 7 bases, leaving 24 bases between them. The CDR3 loop is CASSSDVPGLTRNEQFF. In nucleotides, the CDR3 is TGTGCCAGCAGTTCGGACGTACCGGGACTTACTCGGAATGAGCAGTTCTTC.

The chain couples TRBV24-1 to TRBJ2-2, with D hard to call. V dropped 9 bases and J dropped 1 base, with 11 bases sitting between them. CDR1 and CDR2 from the germline V gene are KGHDR and SFDVKD. The CDR3 runs to 14 residues. This CDR3 is CATASDLNTGELFF. The CDR3 DNA reads TGTGCCACCGCGTCCGACCTGAACACCGGGGAGCTGTTTTTT.

The chain joins TRBV6-1 to TRBJ2-7, with D possibly TRBD2 on 6 matching bases. This CDR3 is built from 15 residues. Trimming stripped 5 bases from V and 10 bases from J, with 24 bases between. The germline V gene encodes CDR1 MNHNS and CDR2 SASEGT. The DNA of the CDR3 is TGTGCCAGCAGTTCCCAAGGGACGGGGGTAGAGCCCCAGTACTTC. Its protein is CASSSQGTGVEPQYF.

The chain combines TRBV5-3 with TRBJ2-5; 15 bases match TRBD2. The J call is uncertain, as TRBJ2-7 better fits the DNA end. TRBV5-3 is reported as an ORF; its role is uncertain. The CDR3 is 17 residues long. The CDR3 loop is CASSPGTSGGPDYEQYF. The CDR3, as DNA: TGTGCCAGCAGCCCCGGGACTAGCGGGGGGCCGGACTACGAGCAGTACTTC.